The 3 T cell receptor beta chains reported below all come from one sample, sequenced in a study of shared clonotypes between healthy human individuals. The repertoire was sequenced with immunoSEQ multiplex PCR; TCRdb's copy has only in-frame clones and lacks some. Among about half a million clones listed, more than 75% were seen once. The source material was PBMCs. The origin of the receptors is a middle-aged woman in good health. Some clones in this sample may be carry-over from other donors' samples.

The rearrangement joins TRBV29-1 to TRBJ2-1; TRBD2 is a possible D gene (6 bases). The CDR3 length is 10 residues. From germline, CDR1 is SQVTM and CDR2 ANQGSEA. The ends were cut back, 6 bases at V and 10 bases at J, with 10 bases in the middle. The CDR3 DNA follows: TGCAGCGTGGTGGCGGGGGAGCAGTTCTTC. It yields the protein CSVVAGEQFF.

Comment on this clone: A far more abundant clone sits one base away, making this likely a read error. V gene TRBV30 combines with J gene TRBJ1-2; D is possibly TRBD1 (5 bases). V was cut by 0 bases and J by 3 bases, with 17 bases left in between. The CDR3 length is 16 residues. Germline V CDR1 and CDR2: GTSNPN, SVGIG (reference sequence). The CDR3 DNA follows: TGTGCCTGGAGTGTCAACCCACTGGGGACTCACTATGGCTACACCTTC. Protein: CAWSVNPLGTHYGYTF.

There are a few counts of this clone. CDR3 residues: CASSPRRTGEKLFF. As DNA, the CDR3 is TGTGCCAGCAGTCCCCGGCGGACTGGGGAAAAACTGTTTTTT. V gene TRBV28 combines with J gene TRBJ1-4; D gene unclear. The CDR3 runs to 14 residues. Looked up from germline, CDR1 is MDHEN and CDR2 is SYDVKM. With 5 bases removed from V and 8 bases from J, the gap between germline ends came to 15 bases.